This TCR beta chain was recovered during a study of CD8 T cells in ankylosing spondylitis (dated by TCRdb to about 2017). Concerning the study at large: T cell receptor beta repertoires were profiled in healthy donors and ankylosing spondylitis patients so that disease-linked TCR variants could be found. Peripheral blood was sampled, and synovial fluid was additionally collected from ankylosing spondylitis patients. The full study cohort comprised about 25 ankylosing spondylitis patients and around 100 healthy donors. On the study overall, not on this receptor specifically: Some of the motif variants had been reported before in the synovial fluid and blood of reactive arthritis patients, a finding that suggests common disease-initiation mechanisms. A TCR beta motif of eight highly homologous amino acid variants appeared characteristic of blood from ankylosing spondylitis patients. The disease-linked clones showed a CD8+ phenotype and occurred at relatively low frequencies in peripheral blood. The disease-linked clones were reported as significantly enriched in matched synovial fluid samples from ankylosing spondylitis patients.

This clonotype occurred many times. The target of this receptor is not known. It has no much larger one-base neighbor in the sample; base qualities were not kept. TCRdb names Illumina HiSeq 2500 as the instrument used. Quantitative 5'-RACE with molecular barcodes was used to prepare TCR beta libraries. As for how the authors treated the data: To identify disease-linked TCR variants, a new computational method was used, one built on a probabilistic model of VDJ rearrangement. The raw public data were reprocessed by TCRdb itself: fastp quality trimming at Q25, MiXCR clonotype calling, in-frame beta chains only. Each record represents a unique CDR3 protein, reported with the most common genes and DNA among its rows. TCRdb, rather than the study authors, made the V and J calls. The sample contains more than 300,000 distinct CDR3 sequences, 11% of them found a single time. About 10% of the sample rests with the top ten.

The sequencing sample was made of blood, either unsorted or a sorted T cell fraction (not recorded which). This TCR derives from a female donor with ankylosing spondylitis or in good health (not recorded which).

DNA sequence: TGCGCCAGCAGCCAAGGGGGACAGCCAAACTCTGGAAACACCATATATTTT. It codes for CASSQGGQPNSGNTIYF. Here the chain combines TRBV4-3 and TRBJ1-3, and 7 junction bases match TRBD1. V is trimmed back by 1 base and J by 0 bases, and the junction contains 6 bases that no gene match accounts for. The CDR3 covers 17 residues, taking in both the cysteine and the phenylalanine. CDR3 DNA only is kept here, 51 bases in frame from base 1. Per the germline V gene, LGHNA is the CDR1 and YSLEER is the CDR2.